This is a list of T cell receptor beta chains from one sample in a study of OX40 agonist ivuxolimab in advanced cancers. Libraries were prepared by immunoSEQ multiplex PCR; TCRdb keeps only in-frame clonotypes and omits some of them. In the table there are tens of thousands of clones, about 88% of which are singletons. Here the sequenced sample was CD4+ or CD8+ T cells sorted from blood, taken in a trial of the OX40 agonist ivuxolimab. The receptor set was obtained from an adult with an advanced solid tumor such as melanoma, head and neck, liver or kidney cancer. The CDR3 runs from the conserved cysteine through the conserved F or W. The D gene is left open where the match is weak. For some rows the clone size is stated as once, few or many, or as a class when expanded; others skip it.

v_call	d_call	clone_size	j_call	cdr3_nt	cdr3_aa
TRBV11-2	TRBD2	-	TRBJ2-3	TGTGCCAGCAGTTCCCACGGGACTAGCGCCTTCGAAGAGTATTTT	CASSSHGTSAFEEYF
TRBV20-1	-	few	TRBJ1-1	TGCAGTGCTAAGATGGTCGGTGAAGCTTTCTTT	CSAKMVGEAFF
TRBV28	-	-	TRBJ1-1	TGTGCCAGCAGGTTGCGCACAACGAACACTGAAGCTTTCTTT	CASRLRTTNTEAFF
TRBV5-6	-	-	TRBJ2-7	TGTGCCAGCAGCTTAAGAGACGGGGCGGGTCGCTACGAGCAGTACTTC	CASSLRDGAGRYEQYF
TRBV6-5	-	few	TRBJ2-1	TGTGCCAGCAGTTACCTTTTCAATGAGCAGTTCTTC	CASSYLFNEQFF
TRBV7-9	-	-	TRBJ1-1	TGTGCCAGCAGCCCGACAGGTGAAGCTTTCTTT	CASSPTGEAFF
TRBV6-5	-	-	TRBJ2-5	TGTGCCAGCAGTTACCGGGACACCCAAGAGACCCAGTACTTC	CASSYRDTQETQYF
TRBV27	TRBD1	-	TRBJ2-7	TGTGCCAGCAGTTTAGTTGGGACAGGAGACTCCTACGAGCAGTACTTC	CASSLVGTGDSYEQYF
TRBV19	-	-	TRBJ2-7	TGTGCCAGTAGTATGGATCAGGGGTCCCCTCCCTACGAGCAGTACTTC	CASSMDQGSPPYEQYF
TRBV27	-	few	TRBJ1-5	TGTGCCAGCAGTTTATCCCCCGGGGGATTAGGTCAGCCCCAGCATTTT	CASSLSPGGLGQPQHF
TRBV27	-	-	TRBJ2-5	TGTGCCAGCAGGATGTTGGCTGGACAAGAGACCCAGTACTTC	CASRMLAGQETQYF
TRBV7-6	-	-	TRBJ2-2	TGTGCCAGCAGCCCTGAAATTAAGACAGGCACCGGGGAGCTGTTTTTT	CASSPEIKTGTGELFF
TRBV6-6	-	-	TRBJ2-5	TGTGCCAGCAGTTACTTCCCCCCGGGAGAGACCCAGTACTTC	CASSYFPPGETQYF
TRBV7-9	-	-	TRBJ2-1	TGTGCCAGCAGCGGCGATATAAATGAGCAGTTCTTC	CASSGDINEQFF
TRBV25-1	-	-	TRBJ2-1	TGTGCCAGCAGTGGAAGAGACGCTAGCTCCTACAATGAGCAGTTCTTC	CASSGRDASSYNEQFF
TRBV6-1	-	once	TRBJ2-1	TGTGCCAGCAGGGGAGAGTCCTACAATGAGCAGTTCTTC	CASRGESYNEQFF
TRBV7-9	-	once	TRBJ2-7	TGTGCCAGCAGCCCGTGGGACATATCTGCCTCCTACGAGCAGTACTTC	CASSPWDISASYEQYF
TRBV5-5	TRBD2	-	TRBJ2-1	TGTGCCAGCAGCTTTCAAGCGGGAGTGGTTGAGCAGTTCTTC	CASSFQAGVVEQFF
TRBV4-3	TRBD2	-	TRBJ2-7	TGCGCCAGCAGCCAAGCTCCGACTAGCGGGAGTTACGAGCAGTACTTC	CASSQAPTSGSYEQYF
TRBV7-6	-	-	TRBJ2-7	TGTGCCAGCAGCTTAGTTCCAGGGTCGTACGAGCAGTACTTC	CASSLVPGSYEQYF
TRBV9	-	-	TRBJ2-6	TGTGCCAGCAGCGTAGAGGGCTCTGGGGCCAACGTCCTGACTTTC	CASSVEGSGANVLTF
TRBV9	-	-	TRBJ2-2	TGTGCCAGCAGCGTACGGGCCGCACCCGGGGAGCTGTTTTTT	CASSVRAAPGELFF
TRBV14	TRBD2	once	TRBJ2-1	TGTGCCAGCAGCTCTCTCCAGACTAGCAACAATGAGCAGTTCTTC	CASSSLQTSNNEQFF
TRBV4-1	-	-	TRBJ2-1	TGCGCCAGCAGCCAAGAAGGGCCGCCTACCTACAATGAGCAGTTCTTC	CASSQEGPPTYNEQFF
TRBV5-1	-	-	TRBJ2-1	TGCGCCAGCAGCCCCTACCCGTCGGGTCCCCTCAATGAGCAGTTCTTC	CASSPYPSGPLNEQFF